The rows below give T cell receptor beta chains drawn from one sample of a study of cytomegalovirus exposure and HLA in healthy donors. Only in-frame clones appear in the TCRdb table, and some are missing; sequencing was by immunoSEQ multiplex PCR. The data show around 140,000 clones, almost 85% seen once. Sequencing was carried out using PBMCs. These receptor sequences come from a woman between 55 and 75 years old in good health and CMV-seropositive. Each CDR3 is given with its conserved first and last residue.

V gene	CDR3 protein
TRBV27	CASSLFSLGQEAFF
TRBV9	CASSDEQGRPYEQYF
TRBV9	CASSVDLTGEAFF
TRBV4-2	CASSQEMGNQPQHF
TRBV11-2	CASSPGTSGRSGYNEQFF
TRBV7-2	CASSRAGRNEQYF
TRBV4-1	CASSQVSGQQGELFF
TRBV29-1	CSVEDWNSGESSYNEQFF
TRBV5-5	CASSLQGNQPQHF
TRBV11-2	CASGVEPSSYEQYF
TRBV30	CAWSVAEGRLYF
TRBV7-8	CASSLDRGTDTQYF
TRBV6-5	CASRLAGGTGYEQYF
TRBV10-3	CAISGLAGASYNEQFF
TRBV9	CASSSSGTRSNEQFF
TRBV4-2	CASSPNVGAYEQYF
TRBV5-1	CASSDRGTDTQYF
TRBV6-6	CASSSQQGVGYTF
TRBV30	CAWGGLAGGGTQYF
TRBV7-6	CASSLVASGGAYEQYF
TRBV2	CASSESKYEQFF
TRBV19	CASKTPGNNEQFF
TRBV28	CASRTESGQGRYGYTF
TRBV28	CASSALRGSSYEQYF
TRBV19	CASSSGSSLDTQYF
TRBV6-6	CASRLQMNTEAFF
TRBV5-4	CASSSRGSGHNEQFF
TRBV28	CASSPGLAGAPGSYNEQFF